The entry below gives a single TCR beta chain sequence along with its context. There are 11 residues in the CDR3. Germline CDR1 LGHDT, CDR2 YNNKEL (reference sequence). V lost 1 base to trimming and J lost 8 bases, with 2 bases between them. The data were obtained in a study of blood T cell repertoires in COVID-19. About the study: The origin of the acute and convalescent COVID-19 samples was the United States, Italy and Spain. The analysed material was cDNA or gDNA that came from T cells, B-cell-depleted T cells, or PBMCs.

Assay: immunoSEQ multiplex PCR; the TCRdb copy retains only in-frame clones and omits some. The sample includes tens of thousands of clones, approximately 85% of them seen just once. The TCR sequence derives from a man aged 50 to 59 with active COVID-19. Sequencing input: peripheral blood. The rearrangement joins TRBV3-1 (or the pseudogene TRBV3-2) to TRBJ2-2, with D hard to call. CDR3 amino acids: CASSQAGELFF. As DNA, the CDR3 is TGTGCCAGCAGCCAAGCTGGGGAGCTGTTTTTT.